This T cell receptor (beta chain) comes out of a study of blood T cell repertoires in COVID-19 (dated by TCRdb to 2018 to 2020). Regarding the study in general: Collaborator samples came from the United States, Italy and Spain and covered acute and convalescent phases of COVID-19. The material from the prospective study consisted of cDNA or gDNA derived from T cells, B-cell-depleted T cells, or PBMCs. Samples were obtained from the ongoing ImmuneRACE study (first 160 participants) and from about 1,300 subjects provided by 6 global collaborators. Subjects who had been exposed to COVID-19, were actively infected with it, or had recovered from it provided the deeply sampled blood TCRbeta repertoires that made up the dataset. HLA class I and class II types, where available, came from metadata supplied by the sample provider rather than from assay-based typing. The sample metadata nearly always contained a de-identified subject ID, COVID-19 status, age in years and sex. The repertoires were released in a freely available public database intended as a resource for research on the immune response to SARS-CoV-2. Points the paper makes about the study in general: How much clinical and demographic metadata was included differed by source and by participant, and the metadata was provided uncurated.

At one collaborating source in Seattle, patients were enrolled during active infection and were followed longitudinally through the course of disease. Collaborating institutions collected whole blood in K2EDTA tubes following their own protocols. Collaborator samples were shipped for TCRbeta analysis as frozen whole blood, isolated PBMCs, or DNA extracted from either sample type. TCRbeta CDR3 regions were amplified from genomic DNA by means of the immunoSEQ Assay, a bias-controlled multiplex PCR. The study's own analysis went as follows. Nucleated cell counts per sample were estimated from amplification of reference gene primers within the assay. To quantify the absolute abundance of each unique TCRbeta CDR3 rearrangement, sequence reads were collapsed and filtered. For each sample, productive Simpson clonality was calculated as the square root of Simpson's diversity index across productive rearrangements. TCRdb retrieved this table from immuneACCESS and kept in-frame rearrangements only. Not all clones are present; in checked studies, unresolved V genes account for under half, and no reason is known for the remainder. The D gene and trimming were derived from the DNA, and the V and J assignments and clone size from that table. The sample table holds some 70,000 clones, of which 87% were seen once. The ten largest clonotypes hold roughly 3.2% of the sample.

Measured from the cysteine to the phenylalanine, the CDR3 is 15 residues long. Kept here is only the CDR3 DNA, which spans 45 bases and is read in frame from base 1. Via the germline V gene, CDR1 is LGHNA and CDR2 YSLEER. V trim: 2 bases; J trim: 7 bases; unmatched bases: 6. Details on this clone: The target of this receptor is not known. No qualities accompany the bases; no much larger clone lies one base away.

This TCR derives from a woman in her 50s with COVID-19, enrolled during active disease. The source material was peripheral blood. The rearrangement combines TRBV4-3 with TRBJ1-4, and 8 bases in between align with TRBD1. Here the CDR3 is given as CASSQTGGRAEKLFF. The nucleotide sequence reads as follows: TGCGCCAGCAGCCAAACAGGGGGGCGAGCTGAAAAACTGTTTTTT.